This TCR beta chain was captured by sequencing in a study of shared clonotypes between healthy human individuals. The protocol was immunoSEQ multiplex PCR, while the TCRdb copy is restricted to in-frame clones and leaves out a portion. Altogether roughly 2.5 million clones are present, 90% to 95% being singletons, with the ten largest covering over 0.12%. The CDR3 length is 11 residues. Germline CDR1 reads LNHDA; CDR2 reads SQIVND (reference sequence). Trimming cost V 9 bases and J 13 bases; bases outside gene matches: 9. The TCR sequence derives from a man aged 18 to 35 in good health. The chain recombines TRBV19 with TRBJ1-5; 7 bases are a match to TRBD1. The sample consisted of naive CD4+ T cells sorted from blood. Stated subset: CD45RA+ positively selected. CDR3 in DNA: TGTGCCAGCTTCGGACAGGTTGGACAGCATTTT. Its translation: CASFGQVGQHF.